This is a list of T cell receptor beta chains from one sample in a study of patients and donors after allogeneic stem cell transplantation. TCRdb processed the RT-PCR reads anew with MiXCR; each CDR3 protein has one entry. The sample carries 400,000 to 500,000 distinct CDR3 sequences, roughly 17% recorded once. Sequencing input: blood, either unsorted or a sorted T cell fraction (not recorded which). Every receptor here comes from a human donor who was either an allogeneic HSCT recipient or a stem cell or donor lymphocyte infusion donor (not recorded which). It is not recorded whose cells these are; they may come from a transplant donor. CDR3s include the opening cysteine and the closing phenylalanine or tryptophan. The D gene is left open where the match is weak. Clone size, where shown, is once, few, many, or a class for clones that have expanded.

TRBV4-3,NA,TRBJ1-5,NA,TGCGCCAGCAGCCAAGACAGGGGAAATAATCAGCCCCAGCATTTT,CASSQDRGNNQPQHF
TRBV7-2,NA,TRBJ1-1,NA,TGTGCCAGCAGCTTAGGCCCGAAGAACACTGAAGCTTTCTTT,CASSLGPKNTEAFF
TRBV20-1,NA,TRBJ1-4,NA,TGCACAGTCCGGGTCCTTGGAGAAAAACTGTTTTTT,CTVRVLGEKLFF
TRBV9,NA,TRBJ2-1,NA,TGTGCCAGCAGCGTAGACCAGATTCCCTCTTACAATGAGCAGTTCTTC,CASSVDQIPSYNEQFF
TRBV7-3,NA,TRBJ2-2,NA,TGTGCCAGCAGAGCAGGGGCGGGAGCCGGGGAGCTGTTTTTT,CASRAGAGAGELFF
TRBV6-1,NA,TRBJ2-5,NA,TGTGCCAGCAGCTCTTCTCTCCGCGTCCTAACCCAGTACTTC,CASSSSLRVLTQYF
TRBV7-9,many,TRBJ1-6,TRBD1,TGTGCCAGCAGCTCTTGGACAGGGAATTCACCCCTCCACTTT,CASSSWTGNSPLHF
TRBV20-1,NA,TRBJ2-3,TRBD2,TGCAGTGCCCTATCGACTAGCGGGGTTTACACAGATACGCAGTATTTT,CSALSTSGVYTDTQYF
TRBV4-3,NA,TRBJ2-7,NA,TGCGCCAGCAGCCACTCGATTTCAGCCGCTACCAACTACGAGCAGTACTTC,CASSHSISAATNYEQYF
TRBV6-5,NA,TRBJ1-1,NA,TGTGCCAGCAGTTACTCAGCGAGGGGGACTGAAGCTTTCTTT,CASSYSARGTEAFF
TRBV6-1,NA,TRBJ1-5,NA,TGTGCCAGCAGTCCTATAAAAGGGGGTCGGCAGCCCCAGCATTTT,CASSPIKGGRQPQHF
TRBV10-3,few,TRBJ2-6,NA,TGTGCCATCAGGTCCCCCCAGGCCAACGTCCTGACTTTC,CAIRSPQANVLTF
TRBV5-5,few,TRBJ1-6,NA,TGTGCCAGCAGCTTGGTGAGCCCTAGTTCCTCAAATTCACCCCTCCACTTT,CASSLVSPSSSNSPLHF
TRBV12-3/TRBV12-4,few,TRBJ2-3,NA,TGTGCCAGCAGTTCCCCGGGGGCAGATACGCAGTATTTT,CASSSPGADTQYF
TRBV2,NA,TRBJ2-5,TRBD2,TGTGCCAGCAGTTACGGGAGGCCCCCTAAAGAGACCCAGTACTTC,CASSYGRPPKETQYF
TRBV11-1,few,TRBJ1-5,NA,TGTGCCAGCAGCCTGGGGGGACACCTAGACTATAGCAATCAGCCCCAGCATTTT,CASSLGGHLDYSNQPQHF
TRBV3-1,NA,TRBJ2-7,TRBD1,TGTGCCAGCAGCCACGGGACAGAAGTGGGGCAGTACTTC,CASSHGTEVGQYF
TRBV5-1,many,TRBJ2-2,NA,TGCGCCAGCAGCTTGTCTCCCTCCGGGCAAAAAGGGGAGCTGTTTTTT,CASSLSPSGQKGELFF
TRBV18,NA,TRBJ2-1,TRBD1,TGTGCCAGCTCACCAGTTGGCAGGGGGAGCTACAATGAGCAGTTCTTC,CASSPVGRGSYNEQFF
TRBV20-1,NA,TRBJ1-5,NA,TGCAGTGCTAGCAAGACAGTTGATAGCAATCAGCCCCAGCATTTT,CSASKTVDSNQPQHF
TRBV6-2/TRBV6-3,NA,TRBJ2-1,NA,TGTGCCAGCACCAAAAGACACTCGAGATACAATGAGCAGTTCTTC,CASTKRHSRYNEQFF
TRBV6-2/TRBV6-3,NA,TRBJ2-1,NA,TGTGCCAGCAGTTACTCAGGGGTTGCTGAGCAGTTCTTC,CASSYSGVAEQFF
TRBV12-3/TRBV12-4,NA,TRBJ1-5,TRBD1,TGTGCCAGCAGTAAGACAGGGGGAGGTAATCAGCCCCAGCATTTT,CASSKTGGGNQPQHF
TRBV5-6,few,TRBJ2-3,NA,TGTGCCAGCAGCAACAGCGGGCCCCTGAATACGCAGTATTTT,CASSNSGPLNTQYF
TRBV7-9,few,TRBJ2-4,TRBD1,TGTGCCAGCAGCGGACAGGGCGCCAAAAACATTCAGTACTTC,CASSGQGAKNIQYF
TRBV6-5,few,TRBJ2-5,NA,TGTGCCAGCAGTTACGAGGGAGGTCGGGAGACCCAGTACTTC,CASSYEGGRETQYF
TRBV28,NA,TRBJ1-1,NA,TGTGCCAGCAGTTGGGGACCGCTGAACACTGAAGCTTTCTTT,CASSWGPLNTEAFF